The 20 T cell receptor beta chains below come from one sample, sequenced in a study of cytomegalovirus exposure and HLA in healthy donors. Use of 60 Vbeta and 13 Jbeta primers characterized the PCR. Sequencing was performed with immunoSEQ multiplex PCR; in TCRdb, only in-frame clones are kept and a portion is missing. This table lists 160,000 or so clones. The sequenced sample was PBMCs. These receptors were taken from a man aged 30-40 years in good health and CMV-seronegative.

This chain uses TRBV7-8 with TRBJ2-7; 11 positions match TRBD2. In germline, CDR1 is SGHVS, CDR2 FQNEAQ. The trim removed 6 bases at V and 6 bases at J, leaving 10 bases unmatched. The CDR3 extends over 15 amino acids. The CDR3 is CASRPQLAGVAEQYF. The CDR3 nucleotides read TGTGCCAGCAGGCCCCAACTAGCGGGAGTAGCCGAGCAGTACTTC.

V usage is TRBV18 and J usage is TRBJ2-7, with TRBD2 identical over 8 bases. CDR1 KGHSH and CDR2 LQKENI come from the germline V gene. The CDR3 runs to 15 residues. After removal of 8 bases from V and 0 bases from J, the junction contained 9 bases not matched to a gene. The CDR3 loop reads CASRTGGRLSYEQYF. DNA for the CDR3: TGTGCCAGCCGCACGGGAGGGAGGCTCTCCTACGAGCAGTACTTC.

This rearrangement joins TRBV28 to TRBJ1-3; D is uncertain. The CDR3 loop spans 13 amino acids. Germline V gives CDR1 MDHEN, CDR2 SYDVKM. V lost 6 bases and J lost 8, with 14 bases in between. The CDR3 DNA reads as TGTGCCAGCAGGGAAATGAGGGCGGACACCATATATTTT. Encoded protein: CASREMRADTIYF.

The chain employs TRBV6-1 and TRBJ2-1, with 7 nucleotides matching TRBD1. This CDR3 spans 15 amino acids. Germline values: CDR1 MNHNS, CDR2 SASEGT. V was pared by 2 bases and J by 7 bases, with 8 bases of the junction left unmatched. This CDR3 reads CASSERDRELNEQFF. The CDR3 DNA follows: TGTGCCAGCAGTGAACGAGACAGGGAGTTGAATGAGCAGTTCTTC.

CDR3 DNA sequence: TGTGCCAGCACCCTAGGACTAGCGGGAGTTGGGGAGCAGTTCTTC. Residues: CASTLGLAGVGEQFF. The V gene is TRBV27, the J gene TRBJ2-1; 13 bases are shared with TRBD2. Germline lookup yields CDR1 MNHEY and CDR2 SMNVEV (reference sequence). The length of the CDR3 is 15 residues. Trimming at V came to 7 bases and at J to 10 bases, leaving 10 bases not matched to a gene.

The chain combines TRBV5-1 with TRBJ2-6, with 12 bases aligning to TRBD1. Germline assignment: CDR1 SGHRS and CDR2 YFSETQ. Unmatched junction bases numbered 9, after V lost 3 bases and J lost 2 bases. This CDR3 has 19 residues. The DNA of the CDR3 is TGCGCCAGCAGCTGGCGACCCGGGACAGGGGGCACTGGGGCCAACGTCCTGACTTTC. Translating it yields CASSWRPGTGGTGANVLTF.

The chain combines TRBV6-5 with TRBJ1-2, with a weak D call TRBD1 (6 bases). The CDR3 is 14 amino acids. Trimming pared 8 bases from V and 4 bases from J, leaving 17 bases between. Looked up from germline, CDR1 is MNHEY and CDR2 is SVGAGI. CDR3 sequence (DNA): TGTGCCAGCGGCCAAGGGCAGGGGAGCTATGGCTACACCTTC. This gives the protein CASGQGQGSYGYTF.

The chain employs TRBV27 and TRBJ2-2, with D unclear. CDR3 length: 12 residues. Germline V gene sequence: CDR1 MNHEY, CDR2 SMNVEV (reference sequence). The germline V and J ends were trimmed by 5 bases and 3 bases, with 4 bases remaining between them. The CDR3 DNA reads TGTGCCAGCAGTCCCTACACCGGGGAGCTGTTTTTT. Amino acids: CASSPYTGELFF.

J is TRBJ1-4 and V is TRBV27, with no clear D. CDR3 length equals 15 residues. V lost 5 bases and J lost 4, with 14 bases in between. The germline V gene encodes CDR1 MNHEY and CDR2 SMNVEV (reference sequence). The CDR3 DNA sequence: TGTGCCAGCAGTCCCGGACCGGACTTTAATGAAAAACTGTTTTTT. Protein: CASSPGPDFNEKLFF.

The chain couples TRBV5-1 to TRBJ2-1, with 8 bases that match TRBD1. Trimming at V came to 4 bases and at J to 3 bases, leaving 9 bases not matched to a gene. The length of the CDR3 is 16 residues. CDR1 SGHRS and CDR2 YFSETQ come from the germline V gene. CDR3 sequence: CASSQTGGPYYNEQFF. CDR3 coding DNA: TGCGCCAGCAGCCAAACAGGGGGTCCCTACTACAATGAGCAGTTCTTC. Full variable domain (outside the CDR3, taken from reference TRBV5-1 and TRBJ2-1): KAGVTQTPRYLIKTRGQQVTLSCSPISGHRSVSWYQQTPGQGLQFLFEYFSETQRNKGNFPGRFSGRQFSNSRSEMNVSTLELGDSALYLCASSQTGGPYYNEQFFGPGTRLTVL.

The chain links TRBV27 to TRBJ2-7, with a possible D match to TRBD1 (5 bases). The germline V and J ends were trimmed by 3 bases and 5 bases, with 5 bases remaining between them. Germline lookup yields CDR1 MNHEY and CDR2 SMNVEV (reference sequence). The CDR3 runs to 11 residues. This CDR3 reads CASSLGHEQYF. CDR3 coding DNA: TGTGCCAGCAGTTTGGGGCACGAGCAGTACTTC.

CDR3 nucleotides: TGTGCCTCCTTTAGGGACAGCGGAGACACTGAAGCTTTCTTT. Translation: CASFRDSGDTEAFF. V gene TRBV30 combines with J gene TRBJ1-1; 7 bases map to TRBD1. Germline values: CDR1 GTSNPN, CDR2 SVGIG (reference sequence). The CDR3 consists of 14 residues. After removal of 7 bases from V and 3 bases from J, the junction contained 11 bases not matched to a gene.

Concerning this clone: An end of the junction differs from the germline gene, which may be a read error. This rearrangement joins TRBV5-1 to TRBJ1-2; D is unclear. The germline CDR1 and CDR2 sequences are SGHRS and YFSETQ. The CDR3 runs 15 residues. The CDR3 nucleotides are TGCGTCAGCAGCGCACGGACTCTGGGAAACTATGGCTACACCTTC. Translation: CVSSARTLGNYGYTF.

The chain recombines TRBV5-1 with TRBJ2-1; 9 bases are a match to TRBD1. The germline V gene has CDR1 SGHRS and CDR2 YFSETQ. The CDR3 length is 15 residues. The J segment lost 6 bases and the V segment lost 3 bases, leaving 7 bases of the junction unmatched. The CDR3 sequence is CASSSDRGSVNEQFF. CDR3 bases: TGCGCCAGCAGCTCCGACAGGGGGTCGGTCAATGAGCAGTTCTTC.

J is TRBJ2-1 and V is TRBV19; D unresolved. The CDR3 covers 13 residues. V lost 3 bases to trimming and J lost 6 bases, with 9 bases between them. CDR1 LNHDA and CDR2 SQIVND come from the germline V gene (reference sequence). The CDR3 DNA reads TGTGCCAGTAGTATGACAATGCCCAATGAGCAGTTCTTC. This codes for CASSMTMPNEQFF.

This chain joins TRBV11-3 and TRBJ1-1, with no clear D. The germline V gene encodes CDR1 SGHNT and CDR2 YENEEA. The CDR3 covers 14 residues. Trimming took 0 bases from V and 0 from J, leaving 5 bases between them. In DNA form, the CDR3 reads TGTGCCAGCAGCTTAGATCCCATGAACACTGAAGCTTTCTTT. Amino acids: CASSLDPMNTEAFF.

The rearrangement joins TRBV5-1 to TRBJ1-1; tentative D call: TRBD1 (5 bases). The CDR3 sequence is 14 residues long. Germline CDR1 reads SGHRS; CDR2 reads YFSETQ. Trimming took off 5 bases at V and 3 bases at J, with 14 bases between the two ends. CDR3 nucleotide sequence: TGCGCCAGCAGAAAGAGAGGGGAGGACACTGAAGCTTTCTTT. This codes for CASRKRGEDTEAFF.

The chain is built from TRBV6-4 and TRBJ1-2; 8 bases align to TRBD1. Germline V gene lookup returns CDR1 MRHNA and CDR2 SNTAGT. V was pared by 2 bases and J by 7 bases, with 12 bases of the junction left unmatched. This CDR3 has 16 amino acids. The CDR3 region is CASSDARPGGASGYTF. The DNA of the CDR3 is TGTGCCAGCAGTGACGCGAGACCAGGGGGCGCGAGTGGCTACACCTTC.

This rearrangement joins TRBV19 to TRBJ2-1; D perhaps matches TRBD2 (6 bases). There are 13 residues in the CDR3. Looked up from germline, CDR1 is LNHDA and CDR2 is SQIVND (reference sequence). Trimming stripped 7 bases from V and 7 bases from J, with 14 bases between. The CDR3 nucleotides read TGTGCCAGTAATAATGGGGGGAAGAATGAGCAGTTCTTC. Translating gives CASNNGGKNEQFF.

This sequence joins TRBV5-1 and TRBJ2-3; TRBD2 agrees at 12 bases. The germline V gene encodes CDR1 SGHRS and CDR2 YFSETQ. Germline trimming cut 0 bases from V and 0 bases from J; bases unmatched to any gene: 2. CDR3 length: 17 amino acids. The CDR3 protein is CASSLGLAGGSTDTQYF. The CDR3 bases are TGCGCCAGCAGCTTGGGCCTAGCGGGAGGGAGCACAGATACGCAGTATTTT.